These 31 T cell receptor beta chains came from one sample sequenced in a study of glioma-infiltrating T cells. TCR alpha and beta CDR3 regions were amplified from RNA using iRepertoire nested multiplex PCR. TCRdb processed the multiplex PCR reads anew with MiXCR; each CDR3 protein has one entry. The sample shows some 460 distinct CDR3 sequences, about 50% of them seen only once. Sequencing was done on a sample of glioma tissue, nonneoplastic brain tissue, or PBMCs (not recorded which). The receptors derive from a human donor with low-grade glioma or glioblastoma, undergoing nonglioma brain surgery, or in good health (not recorded which).

A word on this clonotype: A read error may produce the germline difference seen at one junction end. CDR3: CAGSSRVDRGRWGYTF. Written as DNA, the CDR3 is TGTGCCGGCAGTTCCCGCGTGGACAGGGGGCGTTGGGGCTACACCTTC. V is TRBV7-2 and J is TRBJ1-2; TRBD1 matches 11 bases. CDR1 SGHTA and CDR2 FQGNSA come from the germline V gene. There are 16 residues in the CDR3.

Turning to this clonotype: This is likely a read error, given that the CDR3 carries no conserved phenylalanine or tryptophan at its end. The DNA is omitted, as the CDR3 cannot be located on it reliably, and the CDR3 follows TCRdb's listing. This chain joins TRBV27 and TRBJ2-2; TRBD2, the D gene given by the table, was not confirmed from the DNA. The CDR3 is 16 amino acids long, termini counted. The germline V gene encodes CDR1 MNHEY and CDR2 SMNVEV (reference sequence). CDR3 in amino acids: CASSVGGRGEGGELVV.

With respect to this clonotype: The junction shows a germline mismatch at one end, possibly a read error. The chain recombines TRBV15 with TRBJ1-3; the match to TRBD1 covers 8 bases. There are 16 residues in the CDR3. The germline V gene encodes CDR1 LNHNV and CDR2 YYDKDF (reference sequence). The chain's CDR3 is CATSRGQVLYGNTINF. The CDR3 coding sequence is TGTGCCACAAGCAGGGGACAGGTCCTCTATGGAAACACCATAAATTTT.

Only one count was recorded for this clonotype. A read error may account for a junction end that differs from germline. CDR3 nucleotide sequence: TGTGACAGCAGTTACTCTTTAGGGCCAGCAGATTCACCCCTCCACTTT. It is translated as CDSSYSLGPADSPLHF. J is TRBJ1-6 and V is TRBV6-5; D unclear. This CDR3 is 16 amino acids long. Germline V gene sequence: CDR1 MNHEY, CDR2 SVGAGI.

The genes are TRBV2 and TRBJ2-3; 7 nucleotides line up with TRBD1. This CDR3 is 12 amino acids long. Germline CDR1 SNHLY, CDR2 FYNNEI. The V and J ends lost 5 bases and 5 bases, in that order; junction bases with no gene match: 1. In nucleotides, the CDR3 is TGTGCCAGCAGTTACAGGGGAGATACGCAGTATTTT. It translates to CASSYRGDTQYF.

V gene TRBV27 combines with J gene TRBJ2-2; 7 nucleotides align to TRBD1. From germline, CDR1 is MNHEY and CDR2 SMNVEV (reference sequence). The CDR3 spans 16 residues. The ends lost 2 bases at V and 7 bases at J; junction bases unmatched: 10. The CDR3 region has the DNA TGTGCCAGCAGTTTAAAGGGGACAGTAGAGGGCGGGGAGCTGTTTTTT. Translating gives CASSLKGTVEGGELFF.

This clonotype ranks as medium-sized. The chain links TRBV3-1 to TRBJ2-6, with TRBD1 matching over 10 bases. The CDR3 runs to 18 residues. Germline assignment: CDR1 LGHDT and CDR2 YNNKEL (reference sequence). The junction had 5 bases not matched to a gene; V was cut back by 0 bases and J by 3 bases. CDR3 DNA: TGTGCCAGCAGCCAAGATCTGACAGGGGGCATTGGGGCCAACGTCCTGACTTTC. Translated, it gives CASSQDLTGGIGANVLTF. Variable domain in full (rest from reference TRBV3-1 and TRBJ2-6): DTAVSQTPKYLVTQMGNDKSIKCEQNLGHDTMYWYKQDSKKFLKIMFSYNNKELIINETVPNRFSPKSPDKAHLNLHINSLELGDSAVYFCASSQDLTGGIGANVLTFGAGSRLTVL.

The rearrangement links TRBV2 to TRBJ1-5; TRBD1 matches at 8 bases. CDR1 is SNHLY and CDR2 is FYNNEI in the germline V gene. This CDR3 is built from 12 residues. The CDR3 region has the DNA TGTGGCAGTGCACAGGGGGTTTCGACCCAGCATTTT. Translating it yields CGSAQGVSTQHF.

The gene calls are TRBV6-5 and TRBJ1-5; the D is unclear. This CDR3 contains 13 residues. Per the germline V gene, CDR1 is MNHEY and CDR2 is SVGAGI. CDR3 loop: CDLGDPGNQPQHF. For the CDR3, the DNA is TGTGACCTCGGCGATCCAGGAAATCAGCCCCAGCATTTT.

For this clonotype: The junction departs from germline at one end; a sequencing error may be responsible. The J gene is TRBJ1-5, the V gene TRBV6-2 or TRBV6-3; D might be TRBD1 (6 bases). Germline V gene lookup returns CDR1 MNHEY and CDR2 SVGEGT. The CDR3 totals 15 residues. The CDR3 sequence is CAISTRTVPSGTQHF. CDR3 bases: TGCGCCATCAGCACCCGGACAGTCCCATCGGGGACCCAGCATTTT.

As regards this clonotype: The conserved phenylalanine or tryptophan is not found at the CDR3 terminus, so this likely reflects a read error. No DNA is shown, since the ends of the CDR3 on it are uncertain; the CDR3 is the one TCRdb lists. The chain employs TRBV20-1 and TRBJ2-3. The CDR3 length equals 11 residues, ends included. CDR1 is DFQATT and CDR2 is SNEGSKA in the germline V gene (reference sequence). CDR3 loop: CSAQRPDTQDV.

This clonotype was counted a few times. At one end, the junction sequence differs from germline, possibly due to a read error. The chain has TRBV12-3 or TRBV12-4 and TRBJ1-1; TRBD1 aligns across 12 bases. This CDR3 comprises 13 residues. This CDR3 is CAGRGTGGTEAFF. For the CDR3, the DNA is TGTGCCGGCAGAGGGACAGGGGGCACTGAGGCTTTCTTT.

By sample share, this clonotype is large. The chain combines TRBV2 with TRBJ1-3; no clear D. V was clipped by 6 bases and J by 0 bases, with 15 bases between them. Germline CDR1 is SNHLY and CDR2 is FYNNEI. The CDR3 is 16 amino acids. The CDR3 loop reads CASRLQISISGNTIYF. The CDR3 coding sequence is TGTGCCAGCAGGCTCCAGATTTCCATCTCTGGAAACACCATATATTTT.

As regards this clonotype: One end of the junction varies from germline; a read error may be responsible. This chain links TRBV27 with TRBJ2-2; D perhaps matches TRBD2 (7 bases). This CDR3 comprises 14 residues. Germline assignment: CDR1 MNHEY and CDR2 SMNVEV (reference sequence). The CDR3 region has the DNA TGTGCCAGAAGTTTACCTACTTCCACCGGGGGGCTTTTTTTT. Translating gives CARSLPTSTGGLFF.

This clonotype appeared a single time. The junction departs from the called germline gene at one end, perhaps through a read error. J is TRBJ2-1 and V is TRBV6-5; tentative D call: TRBD2 (6 bases). The CDR3 spans 15 residues. Per the germline V gene, CDR1 is MNHEY and CDR2 is SVGAGI. The CDR3 DNA reads as TGTGCCGGCAGACTTCTAGCGACGACCTACAATAAGCAGTCCTTC. Protein product: CAGRLLATTYNKQSF.

This clonotype occurred once. This sequence joins TRBV15 and TRBJ1-1; 9 bases agree with TRBD1. The CDR3 loop spans 15 amino acids. Losses at the gene ends were 3 bases for V and 0 bases for J; bases not matched to a gene: 2. In germline, CDR1 is LNHNV, CDR2 YYDKDF (reference sequence). The chain's CDR3 is CATSRGQGLNTEAFF. In DNA form, the CDR3 reads TGTGCCACCAGCAGGGGACAGGGCTTGAACACTGAAGCTTTCTTT.

This clonotype is hyperexpanded (1% or more) by share. V is TRBV6-1 and J is TRBJ2-3; D remains ambiguous. CDR3 length: 16 residues. Germline V CDR1 and CDR2: MNHNS, SASEGT. The V gene lost 2 bases and the J gene lost 1 base, with 13 bases spanning the gap. The CDR3 coding sequence is TGTGCCAGCAGTGAATTTCGGAGCGCGCGCACAGATACGCAGTATTTT. The encoded protein is CASSEFRSARTDTQYF.

This clonotype is judged hyperexpanded. The genes are TRBV6-1 and TRBJ2-1; D call uncertain. V was clipped by 5 bases and J by 1 base, with 12 bases between them. CDR1 and CDR2 from the germline V gene are MNHNS and SASEGT. CDR3 length equals 15 residues. The CDR3 nucleotides read TGTGCCAGCAGTCCAAGGTGGGGTTCCTACAATGAGCAGTTCTTC. Protein: CASSPRWGSYNEQFF.

This clonotype is large. The chain recombines TRBV6-2 or TRBV6-3 with TRBJ2-3; weak D call: TRBD1 (6 bases). The CDR3 consists of 15 residues. V dropped 2 bases and J dropped 1 base, with 10 bases sitting between them. The germline CDR1 and CDR2 sequences are MNHEY and SVGEGT. The CDR3 reads CASSYPRQGTDTQYF. As DNA, the CDR3 is TGTGCCAGCAGTTACCCGAGACAGGGCACAGATACGCAGTATTTT.

V gene TRBV4-1 combines with J gene TRBJ2-7; tentatively, D is TRBD2 (5 bases). CDR1 and CDR2 from the germline V gene are MGHRA and YSYEKL. This CDR3 comprises 14 residues. The CDR3 DNA is TGCTCCATCAGCCGCACGGCCGGGACCTACGAGCAGTACTTC. Translating gives CSISRTAGTYEQYF.

This clonotype was detected only a few times. The chain combines TRBV15 with TRBJ2-7, with 7 bases that match TRBD2. The CDR3 loop spans 13 amino acids. J lost 2 bases, V lost 10 bases, and 8 bases had no gene match. The germline CDR1 and CDR2 sequences are LNHNV and YYDKDF (reference sequence). CDR3 in DNA: TGTGCCAGCAGAACCCGGGGGGCCTACGAGCAGTACTTC. Encoded protein: CASRTRGAYEQYF.

By proportion, this clonotype is large. The rearrangement uses TRBV7-9 and TRBJ1-1; D is undetermined. This CDR3 has 12 amino acids. V was trimmed by 10 bases and J by 1 base, leaving 10 bases between them. The germline CDR1 and CDR2 sequences are SEHNR and FQNEAQ (reference sequence). The CDR3 protein is CATTGWNTEAFF. For the CDR3, the DNA is TGTGCCACCACCGGCTGGAACACTGAAGCTTTCTTT.

The chain carries TRBV6-1 and TRBJ2-4, with a tentative D call TRBD2 (7 bases). The CDR3 has 16 residues. Germline V gives CDR1 MNHNS, CDR2 SASEGT. V lost 6 bases to trimming and J lost 13 bases, with 28 bases between them. For the CDR3, the DNA is TGTGCCAGCAGCCACGGGGAGGGGGGACCCAACCCCATCCAGTACTTC. Translating gives CASSHGEGGPNPIQYF.

This clonotype has a count of ten or more. Possible read error: a much larger clone is one base away. The chain carries TRBV7-7 and TRBJ2-7; possibly TRBD1 or TRBD2 for D (6 bases each). V was cut by 5 bases and J by 7 bases, with 15 bases left in between. CDR3 length equals 13 residues. CDR1 is SSHAT, CDR2 FNYEAQ, per germline (reference sequence). The CDR3 region is CASSPTGAEEQYF. In nucleotides, the CDR3 is TGTGCCAGCAGCCCCACGGGGGCGGAGGAGCAGTACTTC.

This clonotype is medium-sized (0.01 to 0.1%). The chain recombines TRBV5-5 with TRBJ2-2; TRBD1 is a possible D gene (6 bases). There are 16 residues in the CDR3. V was cut by 5 bases and J by 1 base, with 15 bases left in between. CDR1 is SGHKS, CDR2 YYEKEE, per germline (reference sequence). The CDR3 is CASRSRDTRNTGELFF. CDR3 DNA: TGTGCCAGCAGGTCCCGGGACACCAGGAACACCGGGGAGCTGTTTTTT.

A remark on this clonotype: At one end the junction does not follow the germline gene, possibly because of a read error. V gene TRBV15 combines with J gene TRBJ1-4; D remains unclear. The CDR3 length is 13 residues. Germline V gene sequence: CDR1 LNHNV, CDR2 YYDKDF (reference sequence). In nucleotides, the CDR3 is TGTGCCACCAGCAGAGATCTTCCTGAAAAACCGTTCTTT. Protein sequence: CATSRDLPEKPFF.

The genes are TRBV9 and TRBJ1-2, with D unresolved. This CDR3 has 12 residues. The V gene's germline CDR1 is SGDLS and CDR2 YYNGEE. The CDR3 nucleotides read TGTGGCAGTACACGGAGTAACTATGGCTACACCTTC. Translation: CGSTRSNYGYTF. The full variable domain, completed using reference TRBV9 and TRBJ1-2, is DSGVTQTPKHLITATGQRVTLRCSPRSGDLSVYWYQQSLDQGLQFLIQYYNGEERAKGNILERFSAQQFPDLHSELNLSSLELGDSALYFCGSTRSNYGYTFGSGTRLTVV.

V usage is TRBV6-5 and J usage is TRBJ2-2, with a possible D match to TRBD2 (5 bases). The germline gives CDR1 MNHEY, CDR2 SVGAGI. The CDR3 has 16 amino acids. The CDR3: CVSSLGSRGDTGELFF. DNA of the CDR3: TGTGTTAGCAGTCTTGGGAGTCGGGGAGACACCGGGGAGCTGTTTTTT.

The rearrangement uses TRBV5-1 and TRBJ2-1; TRBD1 matches 10 bases. The J segment lost 9 bases and the V segment lost 6 bases, leaving 9 bases of the junction unmatched. The CDR3 length is 14 residues. Germline V gene data show CDR1 as SGHRS and CDR2 as YFSETQ. The CDR3 DNA sequence: TGCGCCAGCAACGACAGGGGGCGCGTTAGTGAGCAGTTCTTC. Amino acids: CASNDRGRVSEQFF.

Comment on this clonotype: One end of the junction does not line up with germline, which may come from a read error. The CDR3 DNA is TGTGCCAGCAGTTACTCGGTAGGGCCAGCAGAGTCACCCCTCCACTGG. Translation: CASSYSVGPAESPLHW. The genes are TRBV6-2 or TRBV6-3 and TRBJ1-6, with D uncertain. Germline assignment: CDR1 MNHEY and CDR2 SVGEGT. The CDR3 has 16 amino acids.

The V call is TRBV2, the J call TRBJ2-5, with TRBD1 matching over 8 bases. With V trimmed by 4 bases and J by 7 bases, 5 bases remained unmatched. The CDR3 is 13 amino acids. Germline V gives CDR1 SNHLY, CDR2 FYNNEI. CDR3 protein: CASSAQGVSTQYF. The CDR3 DNA is TGTGCCAGCAGTGCACAGGGGGTTTCGACCCAGTACTTC.